This T cell receptor (beta chain) was recovered during a study of vaccination and CD4 T cells after COVID-19. Per germline, CDR1 DFQATT and CDR2 SNEGSKA (reference sequence). The CDR3 runs 15 residues. Trimming took 6 bases from V and 2 from J; bases not matched to a gene: 12. TCRdb re-derived calls from the PCR reads in MiXCR, one entry per CDR3 protein. The sample lists tens of thousands of distinct CDR3 sequences, 50% occurring once. Time point defined: late sampling 161 to 241 days after vaccination in a few convalescent patients. Sequenced here: CD4+ T cells from blood, sampled about 7 months after SARS-CoV-2 vaccination. V is TRBV20-1 and J is TRBJ2-7, with TRBD2 matching 8 bases. This receptor was obtained from a human donor who had recovered from COVID-19. As DNA, the CDR3 is TGCAGTGCACGGAGGACGGGGGGGACCCCCTACGAGCAGTACTTC. As protein: CSARRTGGTPYEQYF.